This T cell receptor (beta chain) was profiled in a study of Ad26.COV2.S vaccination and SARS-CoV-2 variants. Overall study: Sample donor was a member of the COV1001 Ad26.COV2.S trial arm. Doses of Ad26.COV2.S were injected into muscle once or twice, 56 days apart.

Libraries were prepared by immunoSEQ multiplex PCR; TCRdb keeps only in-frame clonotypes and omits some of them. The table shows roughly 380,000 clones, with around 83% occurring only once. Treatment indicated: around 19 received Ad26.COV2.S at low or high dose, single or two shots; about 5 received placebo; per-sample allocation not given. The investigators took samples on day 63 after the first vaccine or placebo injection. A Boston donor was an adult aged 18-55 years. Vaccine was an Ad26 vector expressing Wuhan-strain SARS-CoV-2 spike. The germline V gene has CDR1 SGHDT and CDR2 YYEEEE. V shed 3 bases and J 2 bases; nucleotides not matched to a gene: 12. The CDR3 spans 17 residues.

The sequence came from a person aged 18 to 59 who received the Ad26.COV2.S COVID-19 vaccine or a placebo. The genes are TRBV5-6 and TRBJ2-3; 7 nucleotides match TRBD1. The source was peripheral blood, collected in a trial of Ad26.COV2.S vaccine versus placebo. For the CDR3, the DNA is TGTGCCAGCAGCTCTAACCGGACAGGAGAATACACAGATACGCAGTATTTT. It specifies CASSSNRTGEYTDTQYF.